A selection of T cell receptor beta chains follows, all from one sample in a study of T-cell reconstitution after alpha-beta-depleted transplantation in children. A single record per CDR3 protein comes from TCRdb applying MiXCR to the PCR reads. Here the sample spans some 840,000 distinct CDR3 sequences, 15% to 20% being singletons. Source: PBMCs, mostly from graft donor cells, taken 360 days after TCRalphabeta/CD19-depleted stem cell transplant. Source of these receptors: a male patient under 18 who had a stem cell transplant for acute lymphoblastic leukemia, so the T cells may come from the graft donor. Each CDR3 is given with its conserved first and last residue. D genes are given only for firm matches. A clone size is listed for some rows: how often the clone was seen (once, few, many), or a class if it is expanded.

size	J	D	V	CDR3	DNA
few	TRBJ2-7	TRBD1	TRBV7-9	CASSSGWDRTYEQYF	TGTGCCAGCAGCTCAGGATGGGACAGGACCTACGAGCAGTACTTC
NA	TRBJ2-7	TRBD2	TRBV4-1	CASSQRAGGPGEQYF	TGCGCCAGCAGCCAGCGAGCGGGAGGGCCGGGCGAGCAGTACTTC
few	TRBJ2-7	NA	TRBV20-1	CSAERALYEQYF	TGCAGTGCAGAGCGGGCCCTCTACGAGCAGTACTTC
few	TRBJ2-1	TRBD2	TRBV12-3/TRBV12-4	CASSLRGLAGVEQFF	TGTGCCAGCAGTTTGCGGGGACTAGCGGGAGTTGAGCAGTTCTTC
few	TRBJ1-1	NA	TRBV5-1	CASSEDGRLKAFF	TGCGCCAGCAGCGAAGACGGGCGACTAAAGGCTTTCTTT
few	TRBJ1-4	NA	TRBV4-1	CASSQGSDPFGKLFF	TGCGCCAGCAGCCAAGGGTCTGATCCTTTCGGAAAACTGTTTTTT
NA	TRBJ2-3	TRBD2	TRBV18	CASSPGLQTDTQYF	TGTGCCAGCTCACCGGGACTACAAACAGATACGCAGTATTTT
NA	TRBJ2-7	NA	TRBV10-1	CASSERSTKYEQYF	TGCGCCAGCAGTGAGCGCTCTACCAAATACGAGCAGTACTTC
many	TRBJ2-5	NA	TRBV12-3/TRBV12-4	CASSRDSQETQYF	TGTGCCAGCAGTCGGGACTCACAAGAGACCCAGTACTTC
NA	TRBJ2-7	TRBD1	TRBV12-3/TRBV12-4	CASGPLGQTTYEQYF	TGTGCCAGCGGGCCCTTGGGACAGACAACCTACGAGCAGTACTTC
NA	TRBJ2-5	NA	TRBV12-3/TRBV12-4	CASSPTRVQPSRETQYF	TGTGCCAGCAGTCCCACAAGGGTCCAGCCGTCACGAGAGACCCAGTACTTC
NA	TRBJ2-3	NA	TRBV20-1	CSENKVANTQYF	TGCAGCGAGAACAAAGTGGCGAATACGCAGTATTTT